This T cell receptor beta chain emerged from a study of T cells expressing NK-cell markers. Study conclusions and caveats: HCMV specificity of expanded NKG2C+ T cell clones remained unclear.

No DNA is given; TCRdb re-called the 5' RACE reads and lists each CDR3 protein once. The sample's table shows 140,000 or so distinct CDR3 sequences. Remarks on this clonotype: The antigen remains undetermined.

The CDR3 has 12 amino acids. CDR1 and CDR2 (germline): SGDLS, YYNGEE. The sample comprised blood T cells: a sorted CD56 or NKG2C T cell subset, CD4+ or CD8+ T cells, or bulk PBMC T cells (not recorded which). The V gene is TRBV9, the J gene TRBJ2-7; TCRdb proposes TRBD1, but this gene call is untestable without DNA. The TCR was taken from a man aged 18 to 30 in good health. CDR3 amino acids: CASSPRQGLQYF. Full variable domain (remainder filled in from reference TRBV9 and TRBJ2-7): DSGVTQTPKHLITATGQRVTLRCSPRSGDLSVYWYQQSLDQGLQFLIQYYNGEERAKGNILERFSAQQFPDLHSELNLSSLELGDSALYFCASSPRQGLQYFGPGTRLTVT.